This T cell receptor beta chain derives from a study of beta chain features in type 1 diabetes. General study results and limits: In the patient group, naive, central memory and Treg TCRB repertoires seemed more alike than in the healthy donor group. When Type 1 diabetes patients were examined, their TCRB CDR3s proved moderately but significantly shorter in all four CD4+ subsets. The influence of HLA type on TCRB rearrangement stayed undetermined.

V gave up 0 bases and J gave up 2 bases, with 8 bases separating them. CDR3 size: 14 residues. CDR1 is SGDLS and CDR2 is YYNGEE in the germline V gene. About this clone: Antigen: not known.

TCRB transcripts that were expressed got sequenced, as all of the isolated RNA had been reverse transcribed. The average read count of naive, central memory and regulatory T cell samples was some 3.5 million. Repertoires were generated with immunoSEQ multiplex PCR, while TCRdb's copy carries only in-frame clones and drops some. The sample yields about 180,000 clones, 6.5% to 9.5% seen once. Blood was collected once per donor into heparin, averaging around 0.11 L. This TCR came from a woman between 35 and 50 years old with type 1 diabetes. The rearrangement joins TRBV9 to TRBJ1-2; D remains unclear. Input material: central memory CD4+ T cells from blood. CDR3 coding DNA: TGTGCCAGCAGCGTAGAGCCGGGAAACTATGGCTACACCTTC. It encodes CASSVEPGNYGYTF.